This T cell receptor beta chain appears in the sequencing data of a study of cytomegalovirus exposure and HLA in healthy donors. This clone was recorded a few times. Its target is unknown. The CDR3 has 12 amino acids. V was cut by 3 bases and J by 8 bases, with 7 bases left in between. Germline V lookup: CDR1 LNHDA, CDR2 SQIVND (reference sequence). Study results and limitations: It was reported that TCR beta sequences correctly inferred the HLA-A and HLA-B alleles for most subjects.

The PCR ran on 60 Vbeta and 13 Jbeta primers. Method: immunoSEQ multiplex PCR; TCRdb's copy keeps in-frame clones and lacks some. This table has roughly 110,000 clones, under 85% appearing once. Source material: PBMCs. The sequence was obtained from a man between 35 and 55 years old in good health and CMV-seropositive. This chain links TRBV19 with TRBJ1-4; no definite D call. CDR3 sequence: CASSIFQEKLFF. CDR3 in DNA: TGTGCCAGTAGTATTTTCCAGGAAAAACTGTTTTTT. Full variable domain (missing parts from reference TRBV19 and TRBJ1-4): DGGITQSPKYLFRKEGQNVTLSCEQNLNHDAMYWYRQDPGQGLRLIYYSQIVNDFQKGDIAEGYSVSREKKESFPLTVTSAQKNPTAFYLCASSIFQEKLFFGSGTQLSVL.